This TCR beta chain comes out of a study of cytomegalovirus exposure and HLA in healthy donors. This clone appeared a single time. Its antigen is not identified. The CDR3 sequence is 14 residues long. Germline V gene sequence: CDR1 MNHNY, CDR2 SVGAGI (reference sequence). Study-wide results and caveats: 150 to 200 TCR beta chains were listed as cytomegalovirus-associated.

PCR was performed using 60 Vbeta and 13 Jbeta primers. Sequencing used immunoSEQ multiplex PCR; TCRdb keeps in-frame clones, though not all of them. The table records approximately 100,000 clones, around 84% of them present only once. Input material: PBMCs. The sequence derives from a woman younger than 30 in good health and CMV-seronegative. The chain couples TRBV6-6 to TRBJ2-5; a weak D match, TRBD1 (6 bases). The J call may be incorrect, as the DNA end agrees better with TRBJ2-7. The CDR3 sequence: CASSGPDRTYEQYF. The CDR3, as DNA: TGTGCCAGCAGTGGGCCAGACAGGACCTACGAGCAGTACTTC.